The 6 T cell receptor beta chains below were found in one sample sequenced in a study of T cells after posttransplantation cyclophosphamide. Assay used: immunoSEQ multiplex PCR; TCRdb lists only in-frame clones, some missing. The data contain around 31,000 clones, roughly nine tenths of them singletons. The naive gate required viable CD3+CD4+ or CD3+CD8+ cells with CCR7+CD45RA+CD45RO-CD95-CD27+CD28+ phenotype. Sequences were obtained from naive CD4+ T cells sorted from blood. The origin of the receptors is a man younger than 40 in good health and a related stem cell transplant donor.

This clone was found a few times. The V and J genes are TRBV2 and TRBJ1-5; the D gene is possibly TRBD1 (6 bases). CDR1 and CDR2 (germline): SNHLY, FYNNEI. V was trimmed by 1 base and J by 4 bases, leaving 8 bases between them. This CDR3 has 14 residues. CDR3 region: CASSEGTDNQPQHF. CDR3 bases: TGTGCCAGCAGTGAAGGGACAGATAATCAGCCCCAGCATTTT.

The gene calls are TRBV4-2 and TRBJ2-5; TRBD1 agrees at 9 bases. J lost 0 bases, V lost 1 base, and 0 bases had no gene match. The CDR3 runs 15 residues. CDR1 and CDR2 from the germline V gene are LGHNA and YNFKEQ. The CDR3 loop is CASSQGDRDQETQYF. Here the CDR3 DNA reads TGTGCCAGCAGCCAAGGGGACAGGGACCAAGAGACCCAGTACTTC.

The V and J genes are TRBV28 and TRBJ1-2, with 7 bases identical to TRBD1. The germline gives CDR1 MDHEN, CDR2 SYDVKM. The CDR3 runs to 18 residues. J lost 4 bases, V lost 8 bases, and 22 bases had no gene match. The CDR3 bases are TGTGCCAGCTCGGGTGCCGGATTCCAGGGGGAAGGAGCCTATGGCTACACCTTC. Its protein is CASSGAGFQGEGAYGYTF.

V gene TRBV6-4 combines with J gene TRBJ1-1, with D perhaps matching TRBD1 (6 bases). The CDR3 contains 14 residues. The V end lost 6 bases, the J end lost 2 bases, and 13 bases lay between the germline ends. Germline CDR1 MRHNA, CDR2 SNTAGT. The CDR3 loop is CASRADRYNTEAFF. The CDR3 nucleotides read TGTGCCAGCAGAGCTGACAGGTATAACACTGAAGCTTTCTTT.

The V and J genes are TRBV5-1 and TRBJ1-2; 7 nucleotides line up with TRBD1. Losses at the gene ends were 3 bases for V and 7 bases for J; bases not matched to a gene: 9. The germline CDR1 and CDR2 sequences are SGHRS and YFSETQ. This CDR3 spans 14 amino acids. The CDR3 protein is CASSSNRGVGGYTF. In DNA, the CDR3 is TGCGCCAGCAGCTCCAACAGGGGAGTGGGTGGCTACACCTTC.

The chain uses TRBV6-1 and TRBJ1-6; tentative D call: TRBD1 (5 bases). The CDR3 totals 13 residues. Trimming took 6 bases from V and 7 from J, leaving 10 bases between them. Germline V gives CDR1 MNHNS, CDR2 SASEGT. The DNA for the CDR3 is TGTGCCAGCAGGGCGGCAGGGAATTCACCCCTCCACTTT. This codes for CASRAAGNSPLHF.